The rows below give T cell receptor beta chains drawn from one sample of a study of blood T cell repertoires in COVID-19. Here immunoSEQ multiplex PCR was the method, and the copy in TCRdb shows in-frame clones only, minus some. The table includes 50,000 to 65,000 clones, about 88% detected once. The sequenced material came from peripheral blood. The receptors derive from a man between 65 and 85 years old with acute or convalescent COVID-19. The CDR3 runs from the conserved cysteine through the conserved F or W. The order of the fields is J gene, D gene, V gene, CDR3 protein. A D gene is named only where the DNA matches it firmly.

TRBJ1-1,NA,TRBV7-8,CASSTHKGDTEAFF
TRBJ1-2,NA,TRBV20-1,CSARLRAGYTF
TRBJ2-2,NA,TRBV29-1,CSVGAANTGELFF
TRBJ1-5,NA,TRBV7-2,CASSRLGQPQHF
TRBJ1-4,NA,TRBV28,CASSLAPGANEKLFF
TRBJ1-1,TRBD1,TRBV7-3,CASSQDRAGIAEAFF
TRBJ2-7,NA,TRBV7-2,CASSQQPRTVYEQYF
TRBJ2-7,TRBD1,TRBV18,CASSGQGTHLGAYEQYF
TRBJ2-7,TRBD1,TRBV4-1,CASSPGQGGYEQYF
TRBJ2-7,TRBD1,TRBV27,CASSRTGLQTYEQYF
TRBJ2-1,NA,TRBV5-8,CASSLGGASYNEQFF
TRBJ2-2,TRBD2,TRBV11-1,CASSLVLAGFTGELFF
TRBJ2-7,TRBD1,TRBV7-4,CASSLGQPPFYEQYF
TRBJ1-6,NA,TRBV19,CASSIKDLGSSYNSPLHF
TRBJ1-6,TRBD1,TRBV30,CAWSSGQGSSPLHF
TRBJ2-1,TRBD2,TRBV13,CASSPRTSGRNEQFF
TRBJ1-2,NA,TRBV5-4,CASRGKEDYGYTF
TRBJ1-2,NA,TRBV18,CASSTRGLLYGYTF
TRBJ2-3,TRBD2,TRBV10-3,CAISDGLAGVDTQYF
TRBJ2-7,NA,TRBV12-3/TRBV12-4,CASSPEWAEQYF
TRBJ2-5,TRBD2,TRBV5-1,CASSSAGGQETQYF
TRBJ2-3,NA,TRBV5-4,CASSLAPGSTDTQYF
TRBJ2-4,NA,TRBV18,CASSPAILGAKNIQYF
TRBJ2-5,TRBD1,TRBV7-6,CASSLRGTGGETQYF
TRBJ1-2,NA,TRBV6-5,CASSYSPSAVYGYTF
TRBJ1-5,NA,TRBV7-9,CASRDPGDGQPQHF
TRBJ1-1,TRBD1,TRBV5-1,CASDTGTVNTEAFF
TRBJ2-7,NA,TRBV6-2/TRBV6-3,CASSPRDEQYF
TRBJ2-2,TRBD2,TRBV6-5,CASRSGGLNTGELFF
TRBJ1-1,NA,TRBV10-3,CAIADSTLTEAFF
TRBJ1-5,NA,TRBV19,CASSEQVNQPQHF
TRBJ2-1,NA,TRBV5-6,CASSPQRETSSYNEQFF
TRBJ2-5,NA,TRBV6-5,CASPSPREGAQYF
TRBJ2-7,NA,TRBV5-6,CASSWRGPRSYEQYF